A selection of T cell receptor beta chains follows, all from one sample in a study of neurological immune-mediated disorders. TCRdb passed the 5' RACE reads through MiXCR, listing each CDR3 protein once. The sample has 55,000 to 70,000 distinct CDR3 sequences, more than 4% seen once. The material sequenced was PBMCs. The receptors stem from a woman between 50 and 59 years old with multiple sclerosis. CDR3s include the opening cysteine and the closing phenylalanine or tryptophan. D genes are given only for firm matches. A clone size is listed for some rows: how often the clone was seen (once, few, many), or a class if it is expanded.

V gene,clone size,J gene,D gene,CDR3 protein,CDR3 DNA
TRBV7-9,many,TRBJ2-7,.,CASSSPRGLSYEQYF,TGTGCCAGCAGCTCCCCCCGGGGGCTATCCTACGAGCAGTACTTC
TRBV5-1,many,TRBJ2-3,.,CASSALGGDTQYF,TGCGCCAGCAGCGCCCTCGGTGGGGATACGCAGTATTTT
TRBV5-5,.,TRBJ1-1,TRBD1,CASSVTGGNTEAFF,TGTGCCAGCAGCGTAACAGGGGGAAACACTGAAGCTTTCTTT
TRBV7-9,many,TRBJ1-1,.,CASSQVVEEAFF,TGTGCCAGCAGCCAGGTTGTGGAGGAAGCTTTCTTT
TRBV2,many,TRBJ1-6,.,CASSLDRTGRPLHF,TGTGCCAGCAGTCTTGACAGGACGGGCAGACCCCTCCACTTT
TRBV20-1,many,TRBJ1-1,.,CSARGEVTEAFF,TGCAGTGCTAGGGGGGAGGTCACTGAAGCTTTCTTT
TRBV5-1,.,TRBJ2-3,.,CASSLGRGSTDTQYF,TGCGCCAGCAGCCTTGGACGGGGAAGCACAGATACGCAGTATTTT
TRBV11-2,few,TRBJ2-3,TRBD1,CASSLGDRATDTQYF,TGTGCCAGCAGCTTAGGAGACAGGGCCACAGATACGCAGTATTTT
TRBV5-1,many,TRBJ1-1,.,CASSLAMGESEAFF,TGCGCCAGCAGCTTGGCCATGGGGGAATCTGAAGCTTTCTTT
TRBV5-5,many,TRBJ2-3,TRBD2,CASSWTLGGASDTQYF,TGTGCCAGCAGCTGGACTCTCGGGGGGGCGTCAGATACGCAGTATTTT
TRBV24-1,many,TRBJ2-5,.,CATAGTVQETQYF,TGTGCCACCGCGGGGACAGTCCAAGAGACCCAGTACTTC
TRBV29-1,few,TRBJ2-5,.,CSVGSFQETQYF,TGCAGCGTTGGTAGTTTTCAAGAGACCCAGTACTTC
TRBV20-1,many,TRBJ2-7,TRBD1,CSAELGTGSYEQYF,TGCAGTGCTGAGTTGGGGACAGGCAGCTACGAGCAGTACTTC
TRBV4-2,many,TRBJ2-7,TRBD1,CASSQDSGTGAREQYF,TGTGCCAGCAGCCAAGACTCCGGGACAGGGGCGAGGGAGCAGTACTTC
TRBV12-3/TRBV12-4,many,TRBJ2-1,.,CASSLVGGNEQFF,TGTGCCAGCAGTTTAGTAGGGGGCAATGAGCAGTTCTTC
TRBV5-6,many,TRBJ1-2,.,CASSLAPANHGYTF,TGTGCCAGCAGCTTGGCCCCAGCCAACCATGGCTACACCTTC
TRBV11-3,many,TRBJ2-5,.,CASSYTGQRWETQYF,TGTGCCAGCAGCTACACAGGGCAGAGGTGGGAGACCCAGTACTTC
TRBV10-3,.,TRBJ2-7,TRBD2,CASSGGYEQYF,TGTGCCTCCAGCGGGGGTTACGAGCAGTACTTC
TRBV11-2,many,TRBJ2-5,TRBD2,CASSSGLAVSPRTQYF,TGTGCCAGCAGCTCGGGACTAGCGGTTTCCCCCCGGACCCAGTACTTC
TRBV6-1,many,TRBJ2-5,TRBD2,CASSEGLAGEETQYF,TGTGCCAGCAGTGAAGGGCTAGCGGGGGAAGAGACCCAGTACTTC
TRBV4-3,many,TRBJ1-1,TRBD1,CASSQEPGQLNTEAFF,TGCGCCAGCAGCCAAGAACCGGGACAGTTGAACACTGAAGCTTTCTTT
TRBV20-1,many,TRBJ2-7,.,CSASGRYEQYF,TGCAGTGCTAGCGGGCGCTACGAGCAGTACTTC
TRBV5-1,many,TRBJ2-3,TRBD1,CASSLGQGGSTDTQYF,TGCGCCAGCAGCTTGGGACAGGGGGGATCCACAGATACGCAGTATTTT
TRBV10-3,many,TRBJ2-3,.,CAISDLDTQYF,TGTGCCATCAGTGATTTGGATACGCAGTATTTT
TRBV6-2/TRBV6-3,.,TRBJ1-4,.,CASSSGHAINEKLFF,TGTGCCAGCAGCTCCGGACACGCCATTAATGAAAAACTGTTTTTT
TRBV20-1,many,TRBJ2-5,TRBD2,CSARLAAIGQETQYF,TGCAGTGCTAGACTAGCGGCGATAGGTCAAGAGACCCAGTACTTC